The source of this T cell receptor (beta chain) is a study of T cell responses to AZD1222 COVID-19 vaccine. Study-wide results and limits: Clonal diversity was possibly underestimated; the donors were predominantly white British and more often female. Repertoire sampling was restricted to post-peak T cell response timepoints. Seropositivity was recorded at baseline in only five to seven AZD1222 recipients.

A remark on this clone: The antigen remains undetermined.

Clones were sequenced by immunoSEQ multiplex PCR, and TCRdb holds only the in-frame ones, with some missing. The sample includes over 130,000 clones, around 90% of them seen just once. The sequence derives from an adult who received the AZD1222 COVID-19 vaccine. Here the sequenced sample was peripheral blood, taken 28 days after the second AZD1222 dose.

This CDR3 reads CASKVTGRPYEQYF. CDR3 coding DNA: TGCGCCAGCAAAGTTACAGGGCGCCCCTACGAGCAGTACTTC. This chain links TRBV5-1 with TRBJ2-7, with TRBD1 as a possible D gene (6 bases). Trimming removed 6 bases at V and 2 bases at J, with 15 bases between. Germline-derived CDR1 and CDR2 are SGHRS and YFSETQ. The CDR3 sequence is 14 residues long.